Given below is one TCR beta chain in context. With survey level as its setting, the immunoSEQ assay was v3.0. Libraries were prepared by immunoSEQ multiplex PCR; TCRdb keeps only in-frame clonotypes and omits some of them. The sample includes about 39,000 clones, about 80% of them seen just once. This sample stems from a study of long-term antiretroviral therapy in people with HIV. The CDR3 has 13 amino acids. Germline CDR1 reads KGHSH; CDR2 reads LQKENI. V was cut by 1 base and J by 3 bases, with 6 bases left in between. Among participants with HIV, every one received treatment in the United States. The chain combines TRBV18 with TRBJ1-1; possible D gene TRBD1, 6 bases. The TCR sequence derives from a man younger than 30 with HIV. Sequenced here: unsorted PBMCs, sampled 0.6 years after starting antiretroviral therapy. CDR3 in amino acids: CASSPRTDTEAFF. The CDR3 bases are TGTGCCAGCTCACCACGGACAGACACTGAAGCTTTCTTT.